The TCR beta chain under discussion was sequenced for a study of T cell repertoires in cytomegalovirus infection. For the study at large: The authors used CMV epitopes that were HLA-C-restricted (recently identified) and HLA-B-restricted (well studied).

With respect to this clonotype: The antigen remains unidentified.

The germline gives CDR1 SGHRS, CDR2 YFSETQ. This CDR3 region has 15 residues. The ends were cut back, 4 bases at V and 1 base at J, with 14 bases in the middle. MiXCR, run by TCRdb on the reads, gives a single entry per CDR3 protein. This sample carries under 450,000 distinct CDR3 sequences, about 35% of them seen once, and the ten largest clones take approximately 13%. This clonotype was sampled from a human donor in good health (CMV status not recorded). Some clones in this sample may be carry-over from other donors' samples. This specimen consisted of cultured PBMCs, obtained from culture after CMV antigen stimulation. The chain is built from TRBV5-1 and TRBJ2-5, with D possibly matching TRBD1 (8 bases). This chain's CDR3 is CASSREDRAQETQYF. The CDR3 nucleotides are TGCGCCAGCAGCCGGGAGGACAGGGCCCAAGAGACCCAGTACTTC.